The sequence of this TCR beta chain was determined in a study of shared clonotypes between healthy human individuals. General study points: A limitation of the genetic and exposure-history diversity represented arose from few donors.

Repertoires were generated with immunoSEQ multiplex PCR, while TCRdb's copy carries only in-frame clones and drops some. The sample lists over 850,000 clones, around 78% occurring once. This clone was counted many times. The antigen is not known. The CDR3 is made up of 13 amino acids. V was pared by 2 bases and J by 9 bases, with 14 bases between. In germline, CDR1 is SGHDT, CDR2 YYEEEE. This chain uses TRBV5-6 with TRBJ1-1; D perhaps matches TRBD1 (5 bases). The TCR comes from a man between 18 and 29 years old in good health. Some clones in this sample may be carry-over from other donors' samples. The sequencing input was memory CD4+ T cells from PBMCs. The sample's subset: CD45RA-negative fraction. DNA for the CDR3: TGTGCCAGCAGCTTCGCCCAGGCAGGGCAAGCTTTCTTT. It is translated as CASSFAQAGQAFF.